These 27 T cell receptor beta chains originate from one sample sequenced in a study of cytomegalovirus exposure and HLA in healthy donors. Primers for the PCR totalled 60 Vbeta and 13 Jbeta. Measured with immunoSEQ multiplex PCR; TCRdb has only the in-frame clones, and not every one. Of about 130,000 clones in the sample, 75% to 85% were seen once. The sample taken for sequencing was PBMCs. These receptors all stem from a man in his thirties or forties in good health and CMV-seropositive.

This chain connects TRBV19 to TRBJ2-5; a weak D match, TRBD2 (6 bases). V gave up 6 bases and J gave up 5 bases, with 10 bases separating them. The CDR3 has 12 residues. Germline-derived CDR1 and CDR2 are LNHDA and SQIVND (reference sequence). The DNA of the CDR3 is TGTGCCAGTAGCGGGGGTGGGGAGACCCAGTACTTC. Protein: CASSGGGETQYF.

This clone came up once. V gene TRBV6-5 combines with J gene TRBJ2-1; D unresolved. The CDR3 contains 14 residues. Germline V gene lookup returns CDR1 MNHEY and CDR2 SVGAGI. Trimming cost V 6 bases and J 6 bases, with 15 bases left between them. CDR3 nucleotide sequence: TGTGCCAGCAGCCTCAGTAAAGAAACCAATGAGCAGTTCTTC. This codes for CASSLSKETNEQFF.

The chain is built from TRBV2 and TRBJ1-5; D not certain. The V gene lost 2 bases and the J gene lost 6 bases, with 14 bases spanning the gap. There are 15 residues in the CDR3. Per the germline V gene, CDR1 is SNHLY and CDR2 is FYNNEI. CDR3 in amino acids: CASSEYAEGGQPQHF. CDR3 in DNA: TGTGCCAGCAGTGAATATGCGGAGGGAGGTCAGCCCCAGCATTTT. The entire variable domain, with the rest obtained from reference TRBV2 and TRBJ1-5, is as follows: EPEVTQTPSHQVTQMGQEVILRCVPISNHLYFYWYRQILGQKVEFLVSFYNNEISEKSEIFDDQFSVERPDGSNFTLKIRSTKLEDSAMYFCASSEYAEGGQPQHFGDGTRLSIL.

The chain is built from TRBV5-1 and TRBJ2-5; 10 bases fit TRBD2. This CDR3 has 14 residues. Germline loops: CDR1 SGHRS, CDR2 YFSETQ. The V segment lost 6 bases and the J segment 4 bases; nucleotides outside the gene matches: 6. The CDR3 coding sequence is TGCGCCAGCACTAGCGGGGGCGTCCCAGAGACCCAGTACTTC. Amino acid sequence: CASTSGGVPETQYF.

This chain connects TRBV6-1 to TRBJ2-1, with TRBD1 as a possible D gene (6 bases). CDR3 length: 12 amino acids. From germline, CDR1 is MNHNS and CDR2 SASEGT. Trimming left V 8 bases short and J 4 bases short, with 9 bases between. DNA of the CDR3: TGTGCCAGCGGGGGCTCGTACAATGAGCAGTTCTTC. Its translation: CASGGSYNEQFF.

The chain is built from TRBV4-1 and TRBJ1-1, with D perhaps TRBD1 (5 bases). The CDR3 is made up of 13 amino acids. Germline V CDR1 and CDR2: MGHRA, YSYEKL. The ends were cut back, 4 bases at V and 7 bases at J, with 13 bases in the middle. The CDR3 reads CASSLTQGNEAFF. The CDR3 DNA reads TGCGCCAGCAGCCTGACTCAGGGAAATGAAGCTTTCTTT.

This rearrangement joins TRBV27 to TRBJ2-7; 9 bases fit TRBD2. With V trimmed by 6 bases and J by 2 bases, 5 bases remained unmatched. Germline-derived CDR1 and CDR2 are MNHEY and SMNVEV (reference sequence). The CDR3 runs 14 residues. CDR3 nucleotides: TGTGCCAGCAGCACTAGCGGGTCCCCCTACGAGCAGTACTTC. The encoded protein is CASSTSGSPYEQYF.

V gene TRBV7-7 combines with J gene TRBJ2-1; D unresolved. With 5 bases removed from V and 2 bases from J, the gap between germline ends came to 16 bases. CDR3 length: 16 residues. Per the germline V gene, CDR1 is SSHAT and CDR2 is FNYEAQ (reference sequence). In DNA form, the CDR3 reads TGTGCCAGCAGCCGACAACCTGACGGAACCTACAATGAGCAGTTCTTC. Translated: CASSRQPDGTYNEQFF.

The chain uses TRBV4-2 and TRBJ2-7; 10 bases are a match to TRBD1. The CDR3 extends over 15 amino acids. V gave up 3 bases and J gave up 6 bases; unmatched junction bases: 8. CDR1 and CDR2 (germline): LGHNA, YNFKEQ. CDR3 region: CASSHLGQGHGEQYF. DNA of the CDR3: TGTGCCAGCAGCCATCTGGGACAGGGGCACGGCGAGCAGTACTTC.

The gene calls are TRBV5-1 and TRBJ2-5, with D perhaps TRBD1 (6 bases). This CDR3 has 13 amino acids. Trimming cost V 3 bases and J 5 bases, with 11 bases left between them. Germline values: CDR1 SGHRS, CDR2 YFSETQ. CDR3 nucleotide sequence: TGCGCCAGCAGCTCCGGGACATCGGAGACCCAGTACTTC. As protein: CASSSGTSETQYF. Full variable domain (missing parts from reference TRBV5-1 and TRBJ2-5): KAGVTQTPRYLIKTRGQQVTLSCSPISGHRSVSWYQQTPGQGLQFLFEYFSETQRNKGNFPGRFSGRQFSNSRSEMNVSTLELGDSALYLCASSSGTSETQYFGPGTRLLVL.

The J gene is TRBJ2-5, the V gene TRBV9, with a tentative D call TRBD2 (6 bases). The J call could be wrong; TRBJ2-7 is a better fit for the DNA end. The germline V gene encodes CDR1 SGDLS and CDR2 YYNGEE. The CDR3 is made up of 15 amino acids. The CDR3 DNA follows: TGTGCCAGCAGCGTAGGCGTGGGGACTCCCTACGAGCAGTACTTC. It encodes CASSVGVGTPYEQYF.

This clone has only one observation. This rearrangement joins TRBV7-8 to TRBJ2-2; D gene unclear. The CDR3 spans 14 residues. The V and J ends lost 2 bases and 3 bases respectively, with 7 bases between them. Germline V gene sequence: CDR1 SGHVS, CDR2 FQNEAQ. This CDR3 is CASSLPQHTGELFF. CDR3 coding DNA: TGTGCCAGCAGCTTACCACAGCACACCGGGGAGCTGTTTTTT.

The chain employs TRBV9 and TRBJ1-3, with a tentative D call TRBD1 (5 bases). V was trimmed by 2 bases and J by 2 bases, leaving 8 bases between them. Germline V lookup: CDR1 SGDLS, CDR2 YYNGEE. This CDR3 region has 14 residues. The CDR3 protein is CASSVMDTGNTIYF. CDR3 DNA sequence: TGTGCCAGCAGCGTCATGGACACTGGAAACACCATATATTTT. Together with reference TRBV9 and TRBJ1-3, the CDR3 gives the full variable domain: DSGVTQTPKHLITATGQRVTLRCSPRSGDLSVYWYQQSLDQGLQFLIQYYNGEERAKGNILERFSAQQFPDLHSELNLSSLELGDSALYFCASSVMDTGNTIYFGEGSWLTVV.

The chain links TRBV2 to TRBJ2-7, with D possibly matching TRBD2 (6 bases). The V end lost 5 bases, the J end lost 0 bases, and 23 bases lay between the germline ends. There are 18 residues in the CDR3. Germline V lookup: CDR1 SNHLY, CDR2 FYNNEI. DNA for the CDR3: TGTGCCAGCAGTCCGGGAGAGGCGTTCCCCGGTAGCTCCTACGAGCAGTACTTC. Encoded protein: CASSPGEAFPGSSYEQYF.

CDR3 region: CASSEAPNSHYEQYF. The CDR3 nucleotides read TGTGCCAGCAGTGAAGCGCCAAACAGCCACTACGAGCAGTACTTC. This sequence joins TRBV6-1 and TRBJ2-7; D call uncertain. The V end lost 0 bases, the J end lost 3 bases, and 12 bases lay between the germline ends. This CDR3 has 15 residues. Germline V gene sequence: CDR1 MNHNS, CDR2 SASEGT.

The V and J genes are TRBV6-1 and TRBJ2-7; TRBD1 agrees at 8 bases. CDR1 is MNHNS, CDR2 SASEGT, per germline. The CDR3 extends over 14 amino acids. V dropped 7 bases and J dropped 10; count of bases not matched to a gene: 15. The CDR3 is CASTPGGDVLGQYF. Written as DNA, the CDR3 is TGTGCCAGCACCCCAGGGGGCGACGTCCTGGGACAGTACTTC.

The chain is built from TRBV10-3 and TRBJ2-5; TRBD2 agrees at 10 bases. The CDR3 covers 13 residues. The junction had 8 bases not matched to a gene; V was cut back by 11 bases and J by 5 bases. Per the germline V gene, CDR1 is ENHRY and CDR2 is SYGVKD. In DNA form, the CDR3 reads TGTGCCGTAGCCGGGACTAGCGAGGAGACCCAGTACTTC. Protein product: CAVAGTSEETQYF.

The CDR3 region has the DNA TGTGCCAGCAGCGTAGGGATGGGTAAAACAGGGAGAGACAATGAGCAGTTCTTC. This translates into CASSVGMGKTGRDNEQFF. The rearrangement joins TRBV9 to TRBJ2-1, with D possibly matching TRBD1 (6 bases). Germline V gene lookup returns CDR1 SGDLS and CDR2 YYNGEE. The CDR3 length is 18 residues. Trimming took 0 bases from V and 5 from J, leaving 21 bases between them. Filled out from reference TRBV9 and TRBJ2-1, the complete variable domain reads DSGVTQTPKHLITATGQRVTLRCSPRSGDLSVYWYQQSLDQGLQFLIQYYNGEERAKGNILERFSAQQFPDLHSELNLSSLELGDSALYFCASSVGMGKTGRDNEQFFGPGTRLTVL.

The chain has TRBV19 and TRBJ1-1; D perhaps matches TRBD1 (5 bases). The CDR3 has 14 amino acids. Trimming took off 6 bases at V and 2 bases at J, with 13 bases between the two ends. Germline V lookup: CDR1 LNHDA, CDR2 SQIVND (reference sequence). The CDR3 bases are TGTGCCAGTAGATGGGGGGTCGGAAACACTGAAGCTTTCTTT. Amino acid sequence: CASRWGVGNTEAFF.

The chain uses TRBV5-1 and TRBJ1-1; no clear D. V lost 0 bases to trimming and J lost 6 bases, with 12 bases between them. This CDR3 is built from 14 residues. CDR1 is SGHRS and CDR2 is YFSETQ in the germline V gene. CDR3 protein: CASSLDGGGAEAFF. CDR3 DNA sequence: TGCGCCAGCAGCTTGGACGGTGGAGGTGCTGAAGCTTTCTTT.

J is TRBJ1-2 and V is TRBV5-1, with D possibly being TRBD1 (5 bases). CDR3 length: 15 residues. The germline CDR1 and CDR2 sequences are SGHRS and YFSETQ. V lost 4 bases and J 6 bases, leaving 19 bases between the germline ends. DNA for the CDR3: TGCGCCAGCAGCCCCGAACTGGGGCGGATGAATGGCTACACCTTC. This sequence encodes CASSPELGRMNGYTF. Full variable domain (rest looked up from reference TRBV5-1 and TRBJ1-2): KAGVTQTPRYLIKTRGQQVTLSCSPISGHRSVSWYQQTPGQGLQFLFEYFSETQRNKGNFPGRFSGRQFSNSRSEMNVSTLELGDSALYLCASSPELGRMNGYTFGSGTRLTVV.

V is TRBV25-1 and J is TRBJ2-1; no reliable D call. V was trimmed by 4 bases and J by 0 bases, leaving 7 bases between them. Germline-derived CDR1 and CDR2 are MGHDK and SYGVNS. The CDR3 is 14 amino acids. The CDR3 coding sequence is TGTGCCAGCAGTGTGTACGGCTCCTACAATGAGCAGTTCTTC. Translated, it gives CASSVYGSYNEQFF.

The rearrangement uses TRBV11-2 and TRBJ1-5; D is undetermined. CDR1 is SGHAT and CDR2 is FQNNGV in the germline V gene. This CDR3 spans 14 amino acids. V was clipped by 2 bases and J by 2 bases, with 7 bases between them. The CDR3 DNA is TGTGCCAGCAGCTTACACGGAGGCAATCAGCCCCAGCATTTT. Protein product: CASSLHGGNQPQHF.

With respect to this clone: Other DNA sequences from this sample encode an identical CDR3 as well. The chain is built from TRBV5-1 and TRBJ2-1; 15 bases match TRBD2. The germline CDR1 and CDR2 sequences are SGHRS and YFSETQ. Unmatched junction bases numbered 11, after V lost 4 bases and J lost 0 bases. The CDR3 is made up of 20 amino acids. CDR3 in DNA: TGCGCCAGCAGCCACCTCTCCGGGACTAGCGGGGGGCCCTCCTACAATGAGCAGTTCTTC. It specifies CASSHLSGTSGGPSYNEQFF. Based on the CDR3 plus reference TRBV5-1 and TRBJ2-1, the full variable domain is KAGVTQTPRYLIKTRGQQVTLSCSPISGHRSVSWYQQTPGQGLQFLFEYFSETQRNKGNFPGRFSGRQFSNSRSEMNVSTLELGDSALYLCASSHLSGTSGGPSYNEQFFGPGTRLTVL.

This clone was seen only a few times. The chain carries TRBV6-1 and TRBJ1-1; 11 bases line up with TRBD1. This CDR3 contains 13 residues. Germline CDR1 MNHNS, CDR2 SASEGT. With 5 bases clipped from V and 9 bases from J, the junction kept 5 bases outside the gene matches. DNA of the CDR3: TGTGCCAGCAGTAGAGGGACAGGGGGGCAAGCTTTCTTT. It encodes CASSRGTGGQAFF.

This rearrangement joins TRBV13 to TRBJ2-2; D possibly corresponds to TRBD1 (6 bases). The germline V gene has CDR1 PRHDT and CDR2 FYEKMQ (reference sequence). V lost 2 bases to trimming and J lost 5 bases, with 9 bases between them. This CDR3 comprises 14 residues. The CDR3 nucleotides read TGTGCCAGCAGCTTACGACAGGTGACCGGGGAGCTGTTTTTT. Residues: CASSLRQVTGELFF.

The chain employs TRBV6-1 and TRBJ1-2; no definite D call. Germline V lookup: CDR1 MNHNS, CDR2 SASEGT. This CDR3 is 13 amino acids long. Trimming shortened V by 2 bases and J by 8 bases, and 12 bases separated the two germline ends. CDR3 nucleotide sequence: TGTGCCAGCAGTGAAAGAGGGCTATTCGGCTACACCTTC. This gives the protein CASSERGLFGYTF.